The subject of this entry is one T cell receptor (beta chain). Its antigen is undetermined. The data stem from a study of T-cell reconstitution after alpha-beta-depleted transplantation in children. Study-wide results and limits: At the one-year point after transplant, T-cell counts and TCRbeta diversity were found to come mostly from T cells that had been newly produced.

Unique molecular identifiers featured in how the TCRbeta library was prepared. MiXCR was run by TCRdb on the PCR reads, yielding one entry per CDR3 protein. The table has approximately 70,000 distinct CDR3 sequences, just under 5% seen once. V was clipped by 1 base and J by 5 bases, with 17 bases between them. The CDR3 is 16 amino acids. Germline V lookup: CDR1 KGHSH, CDR2 LQKENI. The sample in question was PBMCs, mostly from graft donor cells, obtained 180 days after TCRalphabeta/CD19-depleted stem cell transplant. This clonotype was sampled from a boy under three years old who had a stem cell transplant for acute myeloid leukemia, so the T cells may come from the graft donor. This chain links TRBV18 with TRBJ1-2; TRBD1 might be the D (5 bases). The CDR3 here is CASSPQTGRGEYGYTF. The CDR3, as DNA: TGTGCCAGCTCACCACAAACGGGACGGGGAGAGTATGGCTACACCTTC.